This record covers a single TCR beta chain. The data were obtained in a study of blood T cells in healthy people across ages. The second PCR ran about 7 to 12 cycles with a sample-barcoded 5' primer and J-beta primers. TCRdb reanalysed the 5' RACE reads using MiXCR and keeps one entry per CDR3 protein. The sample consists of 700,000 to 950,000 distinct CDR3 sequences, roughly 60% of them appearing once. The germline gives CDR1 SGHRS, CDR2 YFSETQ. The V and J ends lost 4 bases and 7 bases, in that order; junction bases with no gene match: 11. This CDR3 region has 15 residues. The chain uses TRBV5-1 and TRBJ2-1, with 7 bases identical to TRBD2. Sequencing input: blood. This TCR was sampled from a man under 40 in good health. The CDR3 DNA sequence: TGCGCCAGCAGCCCGCTGGGACGGGGGGAGAATGAGCAGTTCTTC. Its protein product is CASSPLGRGENEQFF.